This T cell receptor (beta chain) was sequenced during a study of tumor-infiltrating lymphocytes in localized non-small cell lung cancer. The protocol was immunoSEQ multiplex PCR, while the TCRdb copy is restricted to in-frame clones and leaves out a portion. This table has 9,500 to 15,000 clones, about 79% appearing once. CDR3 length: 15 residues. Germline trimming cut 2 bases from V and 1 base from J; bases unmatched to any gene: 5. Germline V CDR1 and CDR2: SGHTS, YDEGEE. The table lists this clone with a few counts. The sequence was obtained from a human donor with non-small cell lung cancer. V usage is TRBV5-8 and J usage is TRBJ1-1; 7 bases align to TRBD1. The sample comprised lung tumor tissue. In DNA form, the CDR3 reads TGTGCCAGCAGCTTAAGGGGGCGGGGGAACACTGAAGCTTTCTTT. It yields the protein CASSLRGRGNTEAFF.